The 16 T cell receptor beta chains in this list originate from one sample, sequenced in a study of T cell repertoires in cytomegalovirus infection. These receptors lack a known antigen. TCRdb called the reads again in MiXCR, with one record for every CDR3 protein. The table has about 830,000 distinct CDR3 sequences, 30% to 35% seen once. Sequenced material: cultured CD8+ T cells from PBMCs, taken from culture after CMV antigen stimulation. These receptors all come from a human donor in good health (CMV status not recorded). Some clones in this sample may be carry-over from other donors' samples.

The V gene is TRBV29-1, the J gene TRBJ1-2, with TRBD1 identical over 7 bases. Germline CDR1 reads SQVTM; CDR2 reads ANQGSEA. This CDR3 region has 13 residues. V was pared by 7 bases and J by 7 bases, with 12 bases of the junction left unmatched. This chain's CDR3 is CSADEQTGPGYTF. CDR3 in DNA: TGCAGCGCCGACGAACAGACAGGGCCTGGCTACACCTTC.

Written as DNA, the CDR3 is TGCGCCAGCAGCGACCCGGGACAGGGGTTCTTTGAGCAGTTCTTC. Its translation: CASSDPGQGFFEQFF. The J gene is TRBJ2-1, the V gene TRBV5-1, with 10 bases that match TRBD1. The germline gives CDR1 SGHRS, CDR2 YFSETQ. The CDR3 extends over 15 amino acids. V was pared by 4 bases and J by 9 bases, with 10 bases of the junction left unmatched. The variable domain in full, with the rest retrieved from reference TRBV5-1 and TRBJ2-1, is KAGVTQTPRYLIKTRGQQVTLSCSPISGHRSVSWYQQTPGQGLQFLFEYFSETQRNKGNFPGRFSGRQFSNSRSEMNVSTLELGDSALYLCASSDPGQGFFEQFFGPGTRLTVL.

The gene calls are TRBV19 and TRBJ1-1; D gene unclear. The V and J ends lost 8 bases and 2 bases respectively, with 15 bases between them. CDR3 length: 14 residues. The germline V gene has CDR1 LNHDA and CDR2 SQIVND (reference sequence). The CDR3 region is CASSASILNTEAFF. As DNA, the CDR3 is TGTGCCAGTTCAGCGTCCATATTAAACACTGAAGCTTTCTTT.

J is TRBJ2-6 and V is TRBV6-1; maybe TRBD1 (5 bases). V was shortened by 10 bases and J by 0 bases, with 7 bases between the two germline ends. The length of the CDR3 is 13 residues. Germline V gives CDR1 MNHNS, CDR2 SASEGT. CDR3 region: CAIDSSGANVLTF. DNA of the CDR3: TGTGCCATAGACAGCTCTGGGGCCAACGTCCTGACTTTC.

This clonotype has a handful of counts. The rearrangement links TRBV15 to TRBJ1-5; D perhaps matches TRBD1 (5 bases). Germline V gene data show CDR1 as LNHNV and CDR2 as YYDKDF (reference sequence). The CDR3 runs 15 residues. The germline V and J ends were trimmed by 4 bases and 1 base, with 11 bases remaining between them. The CDR3 region is CATSITRQSNQPQHF. The CDR3 DNA reads as TGTGCCACCAGCATTACCCGACAGAGCAATCAGCCCCAGCATTTT.

The gene calls are TRBV28 and TRBJ1-2; D is unresolved. The CDR3 runs 17 residues. V lost 6 bases, J lost 0 bases, and 20 bases lay in between. CDR1 and CDR2 from the germline V gene are MDHEN and SYDVKM. The CDR3 is CASRHSGRAATNYGYTF. DNA for the CDR3: TGTGCCAGCAGACACTCGGGTAGAGCGGCAACTAACTATGGCTACACCTTC.

The CDR3 bases are TGCGCCAGCAGCCCATACGAGGGGTACACCGGGGAGCTGTTTTTT. The encoded protein is CASSPYEGYTGELFF. The genes are TRBV4-1 and TRBJ2-2; the D gene could be TRBD1 or TRBD2 (5 bases each). CDR1 and CDR2 from the germline V gene are MGHRA and YSYEKL. V was shortened by 4 bases and J by 3 bases, with 12 bases between the two germline ends. The CDR3 is 15 residues long.

This clonotype turned up a few times. The CDR3 region is CASSAPGPSNTEAFF. The CDR3 DNA reads TGTGCCAGCAGTGCCCCGGGCCCCTCAAACACTGAAGCTTTCTTT. The rearrangement links TRBV2 to TRBJ1-1; D not resolved. V was shortened by 4 bases and J by 2 bases, with 14 bases between the two germline ends. The CDR3 spans 15 residues. In germline, CDR1 is SNHLY, CDR2 FYNNEI.

CDR3 protein: CATNRGGLTGELFF. The DNA for the CDR3 is TGTGCCACGAATCGGGGGGGCCTTACCGGGGAGCTGTTTTTT. The chain combines TRBV6-5 with TRBJ2-2, with 8 bases that match TRBD2. The CDR3 covers 14 residues. Germline V CDR1 and CDR2: MNHEY, SVGAGI. With 10 bases clipped from V and 5 bases from J, the junction kept 9 bases outside the gene matches.

This clonotype has a count of ten or more. CDR3 loop: CASSYTSGDQETQYF. The CDR3 DNA reads as TGTGCCAGCAGTTACACTAGCGGGGACCAAGAGACCCAGTACTTC. The chain uses TRBV6-5 and TRBJ2-5, with 10 bases that match TRBD2. J lost 0 bases, V lost 2 bases, and 0 bases had no gene match. CDR1 and CDR2 from the germline V gene are MNHEY and SVGAGI. The CDR3 runs 15 residues.

This clonotype was seen ten or more times. This sequence joins TRBV7-2 and TRBJ2-1; TRBD2 aligns across 8 bases. CDR1 SGHTA and CDR2 FQGNSA come from the germline V gene. With 5 bases clipped from V and 6 bases from J, the junction kept 9 bases outside the gene matches. The CDR3 contains 15 residues. The CDR3 region is CASSLNRGGGNEQFF. In nucleotides, the CDR3 is TGTGCCAGCAGCCTCAACCGGGGGGGCGGCAATGAGCAGTTCTTC.

The chain is built from TRBV12-5 and TRBJ1-6; the match to TRBD1 covers 8 bases. This CDR3 region has 14 residues. Losses at the gene ends were 0 bases for V and 10 bases for J; bases not matched to a gene: 2. The germline gives CDR1 LGHNT, CDR2 FRNRAP. The CDR3 DNA reads as TGTGCTAGTGGTTTGGTACAGGGGGGATCACCCCTCCACTTT. It specifies CASGLVQGGSPLHF.

This clonotype was recorded a few times. This chain connects TRBV7-6 to TRBJ1-1, with a possible D match to TRBD1 (6 bases). Germline values: CDR1 SGHVS, CDR2 FNYEAQ. The CDR3 is 15 amino acids. V was shortened by 10 bases and J by 1 base, with 19 bases between the two germline ends. CDR3 DNA sequence: TGTGCCACCTCAGCTTATGGGGGCTCGAACACTGAAGCTTTCTTT. Translated, it gives CATSAYGGSNTEAFF.

The chain has TRBV5-4 and TRBJ2-2; 12 bases align to TRBD2. V gave up 3 bases and J gave up 7 bases; unmatched junction bases: 7. This CDR3 has 16 amino acids. Germline V gene data show CDR1 as SGHNT and CDR2 as YYREEE (reference sequence). The CDR3 DNA sequence: TGTGCCAGCAGCTCAACTAGCGGGGGGTATTTCGGGGAGCTGTTTTTT. It encodes CASSSTSGGYFGELFF.

The chain has TRBV19 and TRBJ2-7; TRBD2 might be the D (5 bases). The germline V gene has CDR1 LNHDA and CDR2 SQIVND (reference sequence). The CDR3 length is 13 residues. V was cut by 10 bases and J by 2 bases, with 15 bases left in between. The DNA of the CDR3 is TGTGCCACCTCAATGCGGGTTCCCTACGAGCAGTACTTC. Residues: CATSMRVPYEQYF.

The V gene is TRBV7-6, the J gene TRBJ1-6; D uncertain. CDR1 and CDR2 (germline): SGHVS, FNYEAQ. The CDR3 spans 15 residues. Between the trimmed V and J ends, which lost 4 bases and 9 bases, there was a span of 16 bases. The CDR3 spells CASSSFEGMSSPLHF. The CDR3 bases are TGTGCCAGCAGCTCTTTCGAGGGTATGAGTTCACCCCTCCACTTT. The full variable domain, its missing parts supplied by reference TRBV7-6 and TRBJ1-6, is GAGVSQSPRYKVTKRGQDVALRCDPISGHVSLYWYRQALGQGPEFLTYFNYEAQQDKSGLPNDRFSAERPEGSISTLTIQRTEQRDSAMYRCASSSFEGMSSPLHFGNGTRLTVT.